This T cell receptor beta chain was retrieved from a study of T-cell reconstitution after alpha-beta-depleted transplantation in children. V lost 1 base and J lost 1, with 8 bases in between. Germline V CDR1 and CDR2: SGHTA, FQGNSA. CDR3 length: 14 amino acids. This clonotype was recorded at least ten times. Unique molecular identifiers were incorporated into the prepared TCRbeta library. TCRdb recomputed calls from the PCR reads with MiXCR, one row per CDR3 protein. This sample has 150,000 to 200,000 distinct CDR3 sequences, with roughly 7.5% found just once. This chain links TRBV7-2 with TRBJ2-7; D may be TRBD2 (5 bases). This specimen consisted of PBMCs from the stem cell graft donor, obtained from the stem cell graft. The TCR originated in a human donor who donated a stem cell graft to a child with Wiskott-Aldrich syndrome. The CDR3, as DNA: TGTGCCAGCAGCTTAGGGGGAGTATCCTACGAGCAGTACTTC. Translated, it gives CASSLGGVSYEQYF. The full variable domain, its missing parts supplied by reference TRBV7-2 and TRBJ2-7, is GAGVSQSPSNKVTEKGKDVELRCDPISGHTALYWYRQSLGQGLEFLIYFQGNSAPDKSGLPSDRFSAERTGGSVSTLTIQRTQQEDSAVYLCASSLGGVSYEQYFGPGTRLTVT.